Following are 27 T cell receptor beta chains from one sample sequenced in a study of shared clonotypes between healthy human individuals. Generated by immunoSEQ multiplex PCR, the TCRdb table keeps only in-frame clones and is missing some. The sample consists of 2 million to 2.5 million clones, approximately 95% of them appearing once. The sequenced sample was naive CD4+ T cells from PBMCs. The subset denotes: CD45RA+ positively selected. These receptor sequences come from a man aged 18 to 30 in good health. Some clones in this sample may be carry-over from other donors' samples.

This sequence joins TRBV25-1 and TRBJ1-3; D is undetermined. Germline V gene sequence: CDR1 MGHDK, CDR2 SYGVNS. The V end lost 2 bases, the J end lost 0 bases, and 5 bases lay between the germline ends. CDR3 length: 14 amino acids. The CDR3: CASSEATSGNTIYF. The CDR3 DNA is TGTGCCAGCAGTGAAGCAACCTCTGGAAACACCATATATTTT.

The rearrangement links TRBV10-2 to TRBJ1-5; 7 bases agree with TRBD1. CDR1 WSHSY and CDR2 SAAADI come from the germline V gene. The CDR3 spans 15 residues. V was clipped by 6 bases and J by 5 bases; unmatched bases: 10. The CDR3: CASSGDRVGYQPQHF. The CDR3, as DNA: TGCGCCAGCAGCGGAGACAGGGTGGGATATCAGCCCCAGCATTTT.

This clone has only one observation. The rearrangement joins TRBV5-4 to TRBJ2-3; a weak D match, TRBD2 (5 bases). The CDR3 consists of 15 residues. Per the germline V gene, CDR1 is SGHNT and CDR2 is YYREEE (reference sequence). Trimming took 4 bases from V and 4 from J, leaving 16 bases between them. The CDR3 region is CASSPWSTGADTQYF. The CDR3 bases are TGTGCCAGCAGCCCCTGGAGCACCGGGGCAGATACGCAGTATTTT.

This sequence joins TRBV5-4 and TRBJ1-2, with 10 bases aligning to TRBD1. V lost 3 bases and J lost 6; bases outside the gene matches: 8. This CDR3 is 15 amino acids long. Per germline, CDR1 SGHNT and CDR2 YYREEE (reference sequence). The CDR3 DNA sequence: TGTGCCAGCAGCTACCAACGGACAGGGGGGAATGGCTACACCTTC. The encoded protein is CASSYQRTGGNGYTF.

The rearrangement links TRBV5-1 to TRBJ2-2; TRBD2 might be the D (6 bases). Between the trimmed V and J ends, which lost 2 bases and 5 bases, there was a span of 13 bases. The CDR3 is 15 amino acids. Per germline, CDR1 SGHRS and CDR2 YFSETQ. DNA of the CDR3: TGCGCCAGCAGCTTCTCGGGAGTCAGTACCGGGGAGCTGTTTTTT. Residues: CASSFSGVSTGELFF.

This chain joins TRBV6-1 and TRBJ2-1; TRBD1 agrees at 8 bases. The V and J ends lost 6 bases and 8 bases, in that order; junction bases with no gene match: 9. This CDR3 contains 14 residues. The germline CDR1 and CDR2 sequences are MNHNS and SASEGT. The CDR3 here is CASRETGEWYEQFF. In DNA, the CDR3 is TGTGCCAGCAGGGAGACAGGGGAGTGGTATGAGCAGTTCTTC.

The chain couples TRBV18 to TRBJ2-5; a weak D match, TRBD2 (6 bases). This CDR3 is built from 16 residues. Germline V CDR1 and CDR2: KGHSH, LQKENI. V was trimmed by 0 bases and J by 7 bases, leaving 18 bases between them. CDR3 sequence (DNA): TGTGCCAGCTCACCACCGTCCACGGGAGCGGAGGCGACCCAGTACTTC. Its protein product is CASSPPSTGAEATQYF.

The chain employs TRBV7-6 and TRBJ1-4; 7 bases are a match to TRBD1. The germline V gene encodes CDR1 SGHVS and CDR2 FNYEAQ. Trimming took 5 bases from V and 0 from J; bases not matched to a gene: 15. The CDR3 has 19 amino acids. The CDR3 nucleotides are TGTGCCAGCAGCCCCTTGCTGACAGGGATCCGGACAACTAATGAAAAACTGTTTTTT. Protein sequence: CASSPLLTGIRTTNEKLFF.

V gene TRBV10-3 combines with J gene TRBJ1-2, with a tentative D call TRBD1 (5 bases). The CDR3 has 16 residues. Per the germline V gene, CDR1 is ENHRY and CDR2 is SYGVKD. Trimming removed 0 bases at V and 9 bases at J, with 20 bases between. CDR3 residues: CAISESIYASGVRYTF. CDR3 in DNA: TGTGCCATCAGTGAGTCGATCTACGCGTCGGGGGTGCGCTACACCTTC.

Of note for this clone: Other nucleotide sequences in the sample specify the same CDR3. This chain joins TRBV5-1 and TRBJ2-5; D is uncertain. Trimming left V 0 bases short and J 1 base short, with 7 bases between. The CDR3 totals 14 residues. Per the germline V gene, CDR1 is SGHRS and CDR2 is YFSETQ. CDR3 sequence reads: CASSLGSSQETQYF. The CDR3, as DNA: TGCGCCAGCAGCTTGGGCTCCTCCCAAGAGACCCAGTACTTC.

Turning to this clone: A junction boundary mismatches the germline segment, possibly from a read error. The V call is TRBV18, the J call TRBJ2-7; D assignment may be TRBD1 or TRBD2 (5 bases each). The CDR3 is made up of 12 amino acids. Per germline, CDR1 KGHSH and CDR2 LQKENI. The CDR3 DNA reads TGTGCCAGCTCACCACCTCGCTTGGGACCCAACTTC. It specifies CASSPPRLGPNF.

The chain combines TRBV9 with TRBJ2-1; 12 nucleotides match TRBD2. Trimming took 0 bases from V and 8 from J; bases not matched to a gene: 6. Germline assignment: CDR1 SGDLS and CDR2 YYNGEE. The CDR3 has 16 residues. CDR3 nucleotide sequence: TGTGCCAGCAGCGTAGTCCTAGCGGGAGGGCCCCATGAGCAGTTCTTC. It codes for CASSVVLAGGPHEQFF.

The chain joins TRBV28 to TRBJ2-7; the D gene is possibly TRBD1 (5 bases). The CDR3 covers 14 residues. Looked up from germline, CDR1 is MDHEN and CDR2 is SYDVKM. The V and J ends lost 4 bases and 3 bases respectively, with 13 bases between them. DNA of the CDR3: TGTGCCAGCAGTTCTAAAGGGGCGAACTACGAGCAGTACTTC. Translation gives CASSSKGANYEQYF.

This chain links TRBV30 with TRBJ2-5, with TRBD1 as a possible D gene (6 bases). The CDR3 loop spans 15 amino acids. Between the trimmed V and J ends, which lost 0 bases and 0 bases, there was a span of 11 bases. Per the germline V gene, CDR1 is GTSNPN and CDR2 is SVGIG (reference sequence). The CDR3, as DNA: TGTGCCTGGAGTGTTGGGGGCCAGTACCAAGAGACCCAGTACTTC. This codes for CAWSVGGQYQETQYF.

The chain couples TRBV5-1 to TRBJ1-1, with D unresolved. The CDR3 covers 13 residues. The germline CDR1 and CDR2 sequences are SGHRS and YFSETQ. The V and J ends lost 2 bases and 1 base respectively, with 6 bases between them. Written as DNA, the CDR3 is TGCGCCAGCAGCTTTGAGACGAACACTGAAGCTTTCTTT. Translation: CASSFETNTEAFF. The full variable domain, its missing parts supplied by reference TRBV5-1 and TRBJ1-1, is KAGVTQTPRYLIKTRGQQVTLSCSPISGHRSVSWYQQTPGQGLQFLFEYFSETQRNKGNFPGRFSGRQFSNSRSEMNVSTLELGDSALYLCASSFETNTEAFFGQGTRLTVV.

This clone was seen just once. V usage is TRBV6-6 and J usage is TRBJ1-2, with D unclear. V was shortened by 0 bases and J by 0 bases, with 5 bases between the two germline ends. The V gene's germline CDR1 is MNHNY and CDR2 SVGAGI (reference sequence). The CDR3 is 14 amino acids. CDR3 amino acids: CASSYSATNYGYTF. The CDR3 DNA follows: TGTGCCAGCAGTTACTCGGCCACTAACTATGGCTACACCTTC.

J is TRBJ2-1 and V is TRBV2, with 12 bases that match TRBD2. Germline V CDR1 and CDR2: SNHLY, FYNNEI. Trimming took 9 bases from V and 6 from J; bases not matched to a gene: 9. CDR3 size: 15 residues. CDR3 protein: CARLRLAGAINEQFF. CDR3 DNA sequence: TGTGCCAGACTTCGACTAGCGGGAGCGATCAATGAGCAGTTCTTC.

The CDR3 DNA follows: TGTGCCAGCTCGACACTAGCGGGGGGCACAGATACGCAGTATTTT. It is translated as CASSTLAGGTDTQYF. V gene TRBV18 combines with J gene TRBJ2-3; 11 nucleotides align to TRBD2. This CDR3 has 15 residues. The V gene end was trimmed by 6 bases and the J gene end by 1 base; junction bases not matched to a gene: 3. The germline CDR1 and CDR2 sequences are KGHSH and LQKENI.

The J gene is TRBJ2-3, the V gene TRBV28; 13 bases are a match to TRBD2. V gave up 3 bases and J gave up 5 bases; unmatched junction bases: 11. Germline V gives CDR1 MDHEN, CDR2 SYDVKM. The CDR3 spans 18 residues. The CDR3 coding sequence is TGTGCCAGCAGTTTTCATAGGACTAGCGGGAGCTCGAGAGATACGCAGTATTTT. Protein: CASSFHRTSGSSRDTQYF. The full variable domain, with the rest looked up from reference TRBV28 and TRBJ2-3, is DVKVTQSSRYLVKRTGEKVFLECVQDMDHENMFWYRQDPGLGLRLIYFSYDVKMKEKGDIPEGYSVSREKKERFSLILESASTNQTSMYLCASSFHRTSGSSRDTQYFGPGTRLTVL.

This sequence joins TRBV27 and TRBJ1-2; 9 positions agree with TRBD1. Germline CDR1 MNHEY, CDR2 SMNVEV (reference sequence). The CDR3 runs to 15 residues. The V segment lost 5 bases and the J segment 8 bases; nucleotides outside the gene matches: 12. In DNA form, the CDR3 reads TGTGCCAGCAGTGGCCCGGGACAGGGAGTTCGGGGCTACACCTTC. This codes for CASSGPGQGVRGYTF.

CDR3 nucleotide sequence: TGCGCCAGCAGCCGAGGGACAGGGGGATACTACGAGCAGTACTTC. Its translation: CASSRGTGGYYEQYF. The chain couples TRBV5-1 to TRBJ2-7; the match to TRBD1 covers 11 bases. Per germline, CDR1 SGHRS and CDR2 YFSETQ. CDR3 size: 15 residues. With 4 bases clipped from V and 3 bases from J, the junction kept 6 bases outside the gene matches.

The V and J genes are TRBV6-6 and TRBJ1-1, with D hard to call. The length of the CDR3 is 13 residues. Germline assignment: CDR1 MNHNY and CDR2 SVGAGI (reference sequence). V was shortened by 4 bases and J by 7 bases, with 13 bases between the two germline ends. The CDR3 DNA reads as TGTGCCAGCAGTTTCGGGAGGATGGGTGAAGCTTTCTTT. This sequence encodes CASSFGRMGEAFF.

The chain uses TRBV7-2 and TRBJ1-2; D not certain. Germline V gene sequence: CDR1 SGHTA, CDR2 FQGNSA. This CDR3 has 14 amino acids. V dropped 3 bases and J dropped 1 base, with 9 bases sitting between them. DNA of the CDR3: TGTGCCAGCAGCTTTGAACCCGGTAACTATGGCTACACCTTC. Encoded protein: CASSFEPGNYGYTF.

A remark on this clone: One end of the junction is discordant with germline, which a read error may explain. J is TRBJ2-7 and V is TRBV2; 8 nucleotides match TRBD1. This CDR3 spans 12 amino acids. Germline V gives CDR1 SNHLY, CDR2 FYNNEI. The CDR3 bases are TGTGCCAGCAGTGTCATCTCGGGGGACAGGCTCTTC. Translated: CASSVISGDRLF.

On this clone itself: Different DNA sequences within this sample yield the same CDR3. This chain connects TRBV2 to TRBJ1-1; D is perhaps TRBD1 (6 bases). CDR1 is SNHLY and CDR2 is FYNNEI in the germline V gene. The CDR3 loop spans 14 amino acids. V was trimmed by 4 bases and J by 1 base, leaving 10 bases between them. The CDR3 DNA sequence: TGTGCCAGCAGTGCTCACAGGGAGAACACTGAAGCTTTCTTT. Residues: CASSAHRENTEAFF.

This chain links TRBV5-8 with TRBJ2-1; D remains ambiguous. The CDR3 covers 17 residues. V was pared by 0 bases and J by 0 bases, with 13 bases between. CDR1 is SGHTS and CDR2 is YDEGEE in the germline V gene. CDR3 bases: TGTGCCAGCAGCTTGGCCCTGAACAGCCCCTCCTACAATGAGCAGTTCTTC. It codes for CASSLALNSPSYNEQFF.

The chain uses TRBV7-9 and TRBJ2-3; TRBD2 agrees at 13 bases. V dropped 5 bases and J dropped 2; count of bases not matched to a gene: 4. Germline lookup yields CDR1 SEHNR and CDR2 FQNEAQ (reference sequence). This CDR3 contains 16 residues. The CDR3 DNA sequence: TGTGCCAGCAGCCAGGGACTAGCGGGGCTCACAGATACGCAGTATTTT. This encodes CASSQGLAGLTDTQYF.